This TCR beta chain was identified in a study of CD8 T cells in ankylosing spondylitis. Overall study results and limits: As reported, disease-linked clones showed significant enrichment in matched ankylosing spondylitis synovial fluid. What seemed typical of ankylosing spondylitis blood was a TCR beta motif built from several highly homologous variants. Within peripheral blood, clones linked to disease were CD8+ and relatively rare.

In regard to this clonotype: Its antigen is unknown.

Making use of molecular barcodes, quantitative 5'-RACE generated TCR beta libraries. One entry per CDR3 protein, called by TCRdb with MiXCR from the 5' RACE reads. This sample has about 360,000 distinct CDR3 sequences, with roughly 20% found just once. The CDR3 sequence is 12 residues long. V lost 7 bases, J lost 0 bases, and 4 bases lay in between. The germline V gene has CDR1 MNHNS and CDR2 SASEGT. This receptor was taken from a male donor with ankylosing spondylitis or in good health (not recorded which). The chain joins TRBV6-1 to TRBJ1-5; D is undetermined. The sequenced material came from blood, either unsorted or a sorted T cell fraction (not recorded which). The CDR3 region is CASKNSNQPQHF. The CDR3 DNA reads TGTGCCAGCAAGAATAGCAATCAGCCCCAGCATTTT.